The clone carrying this TCR beta chain is medium-sized (0.01 to 0.1%) by share. This record comes from a study of HIV-infected patients and healthy controls. All unsorted peripheral T cells were captured because whole blood was used without fractionation. cDNA was made from around 0.45 ug RNA using alpha and beta constant primers. Using multiplexing indices, alpha and beta chain libraries were generated apart by chain-specific third strand synthesis. TCRdb reanalysed the 5' RACE reads using MiXCR and keeps one entry per CDR3 protein. This sample carries around 8,200 distinct CDR3 sequences, about 9.1% of them seen once, and the ten largest clones take less than 25%. The CDR3 contains 14 residues. Germline CDR1 and CDR2: SQVTM and ANQGSEA. Trimming left V 8 bases short and J 4 bases short, with 20 bases between.

The TCR originated in an adult with HIV infection. The gene calls are TRBV29-1 and TRBJ1-1, with D possibly being TRBD1 (6 bases). Sample: blood, taken before antiretroviral therapy. The CDR3 nucleotides are TGCAGCATTGCGACCGGGACACAGAGCACTGAAGCTTTCTTT. It specifies CSIATGTQSTEAFF.